Given below is one T cell receptor beta chain in context. The CDR3 consists of 15 residues. The ends were cut back, 0 bases at V and 0 bases at J, with 8 bases in the middle. CDR1 is MNHEY, CDR2 SVGAGI, per germline. This entry comes from a study of blood T cell repertoires in COVID-19. Study background: The United States, Italy and Spain provided the acute and convalescent COVID-19 samples. T cells, B-cell-depleted T cells, or PBMCs provided the cDNA or gDNA that served as material.

Original data processing: Amplifying reference gene primers gave estimates of nucleated cell counts. Repertoires were generated with immunoSEQ multiplex PCR, while TCRdb's copy carries only in-frame clones and drops some. For V, J and clone size, that table is used; D and trimming come from the DNA. The sample has about 42,000 clones; roughly nine tenths are singletons. The chain links TRBV6-5 to TRBJ1-1; D might be TRBD1 (6 bases). Sequences were obtained from peripheral blood. The TCR sequence derives from a man in his 70s with active COVID-19. The CDR3 here is CASSYSGQLNTEAFF. The CDR3 region has the DNA TGTGCCAGCAGTTACTCCGGACAGTTGAACACTGAAGCTTTCTTT.